Below are 3 T cell receptor beta chains sequenced from a single sample in a study of T-cell memory formation after mild COVID-19. TCRdb re-called the 5' RACE reads with MiXCR, one entry per CDR3 protein. The table records roughly 110,000 distinct CDR3 sequences, approximately 15% of them present only once. Material: PBMCs or a T cell subset sorted from them (not recorded which). Receptors were obtained from a man between 18 and 35 years old who had mild COVID-19 (a few samples of this study predate the infection). Cell type and time point are not known.

In nucleotides, the CDR3 is TGCGCCAGCAGCCACGGAGGAGGGAGGACTAATGAAAAACTGTTTTTT. Residues: CASSHGGGRTNEKLFF. This sequence joins TRBV5-1 and TRBJ1-4; no clear D gene. The length of the CDR3 is 16 residues. Germline lookup yields CDR1 SGHRS and CDR2 YFSETQ. The V end lost 4 bases, the J end lost 2 bases, and 15 bases lay between the germline ends.

The chain links TRBV14 to TRBJ2-1; 11 bases align to TRBD2. V gave up 4 bases and J gave up 2 bases; unmatched junction bases: 4. CDR3 length: 16 residues. The V gene's germline CDR1 is SGHDN and CDR2 FVKESK. The CDR3 region is CASSLLAGGAYNEQFF. The CDR3, as DNA: TGTGCCAGCAGCCTTCTAGCGGGGGGCGCCTACAATGAGCAGTTCTTC.

V gene TRBV27 combines with J gene TRBJ2-1, with 7 bases identical to TRBD1. Germline lookup yields CDR1 MNHEY and CDR2 SMNVEV (reference sequence). CDR3 length equals 16 residues. The ends lost 5 bases at V and 4 bases at J; junction bases unmatched: 11. CDR3 sequence: CASSPDRAPQYNEQFF. The CDR3 region has the DNA TGTGCCAGCAGTCCAGACAGGGCCCCCCAGTACAATGAGCAGTTCTTC.